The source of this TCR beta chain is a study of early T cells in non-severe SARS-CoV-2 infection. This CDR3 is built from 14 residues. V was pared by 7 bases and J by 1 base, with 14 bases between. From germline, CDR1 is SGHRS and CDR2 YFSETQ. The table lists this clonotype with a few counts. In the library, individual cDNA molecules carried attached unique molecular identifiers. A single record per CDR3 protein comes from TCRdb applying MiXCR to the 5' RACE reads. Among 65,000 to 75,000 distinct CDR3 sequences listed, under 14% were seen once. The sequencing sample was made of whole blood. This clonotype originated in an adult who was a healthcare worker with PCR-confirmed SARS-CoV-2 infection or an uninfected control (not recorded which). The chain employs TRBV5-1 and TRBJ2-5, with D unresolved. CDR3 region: CASRPTSFQETQYF. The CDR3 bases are TGCGCCAGCCGTCCCACCTCCTTCCAAGAGACCCAGTACTTC.